This TCR beta chain was observed in a study of T-cell reconstitution after alpha-beta-depleted transplantation in children. Whole-study findings and limits: The main origin of T-cell counts and diversity one year after transplant was newly produced T cells. The study traced high day-60 TCRbeta diversity in some patients to surviving recipient T cells and thymic progenitors. The study reportedly traced alpha-beta T cells about two months after transplant to several hundred expanded graft clones.

Looked up from germline, CDR1 is KGHDR and CDR2 is SFDVKD. V was pared by 4 bases and J by 5 bases, with 5 bases between. The CDR3 consists of 12 residues. Note on this clonotype: As yet, its antigen is unknown. A much larger clone sits a single nucleotide away, making a read error possible.

Preparation of the TCRbeta library used unique molecular identifiers. TCRdb redid the calling of the PCR reads with MiXCR, one entry per CDR3 protein. The sample yields about 580,000 distinct CDR3 sequences, approximately 22% seen once. The material sequenced was PBMCs, mostly from graft donor cells, taken 360 days after TCRalphabeta/CD19-depleted stem cell transplant. This clonotype originated in a boy younger than two who had a stem cell transplant for acute myeloid leukemia, so the T cells may come from the graft donor. The chain carries TRBV24-1 and TRBJ1-5; D call uncertain. The CDR3 DNA is TGTGCCACCAGTGACTCGTATCAGCCCCAGCATTTT. Protein sequence: CATSDSYQPQHF.